This TCR beta chain originates from a study of Graves' ophthalmopathy and Graves' hyperthyroidism. Turning to the study itself: Untreated patients at initial diagnosis provided peripheral blood.

Germline-derived CDR1 and CDR2 are DFQATT and SNEGSKA (reference sequence). The V gene lost 1 base and the J gene lost 4 bases, with 23 bases spanning the gap. The CDR3 has 17 amino acids. The table lists this clonotype with many counts. Its cognate antigen is unknown. All donors with ophthalmopathy were recorded as having moderate-to-severe activity, CAS ≥3, NOSPECS ≥4 and a duration under 3 months. From fresh peripheral blood, around 9.3 ml in volume, the PBMCs were obtained. Scientists amplified the TCR beta CDR3 regions from RNA transcripts. First-round RT-PCR employed HTBI primers, with a second-round multiplex PCR after it. TCRdb re-analysed the multiplex PCR reads in MiXCR, keeping a single row per CDR3 protein. The sample shows under 350,000 distinct CDR3 sequences, roughly 17% of them seen only once. Regarding the study as a whole: Most expanded thyroid clonotypes above 0.001 frequency also appeared in blood.

The TCR originated in an adult man with Graves' ophthalmopathy. Sequences were obtained from peripheral blood. This chain uses TRBV20-1 with TRBJ2-7; D may be TRBD2 (6 bases). CDR3 sequence reads: CSARVPTRGWAGYEQYF. The DNA of the CDR3 is TGCAGTGCTAGAGTACCGACTAGGGGATGGGCAGGGTACGAGCAGTACTTC.